The source of this T cell receptor (beta chain) is a study of spatial heterogeneity in lung cancer. Study information: Sequence detection consistently recorded a greater number of beta-chain than alpha-chain sequences. Mean representation of each unique TCR and UMI combination in the raw reads exceeded 9.5 occurrences.

TCRdb recomputed calls from the 5' RACE reads with MiXCR, one row per CDR3 protein. This sample yields 20,000 to 25,000 distinct CDR3 sequences, of which about 4.5% are seen a single time; nearly 7.5% belongs to the top ten. There are many counts of this clonotype. Time point noted: sample taken at primary tumor resection. In each case, whole RNA from tumor, nontumor lung or frozen PBMC was sequenced unsorted. The CDR3 totals 14 residues. Germline lookup yields CDR1 SGHAT and CDR2 FQNNGV. Deletions cut 3 bases from V and 7 bases from J, with 10 bases between. V is TRBV11-2 and J is TRBJ1-6; the D is unclear. The sequence came from a male donor with early-stage non-small cell lung cancer. Sequencing used PBMCs, obtained at surgery. The CDR3 DNA follows: TGTGCCAGCAGCTTCCGTAGGGCGAATTCACCCCTCCACTTT. This codes for CASSFRRANSPLHF. Drawing the rest from reference TRBV11-2 and TRBJ1-6, the complete variable domain is EAGVAQSPRYKIIEKRQSVAFWCNPISGHATLYWYQQILGQGPKLLIQFQNNGVVDDSQLPKDRFSAERLKGVDSTLKIQPAKLEDSAVYLCASSFRRANSPLHFGNGTRLTVT.